The 32 T cell receptor beta chains given below trace back to one sample, sequenced in a study of T-cell reconstitution after alpha-beta-depleted transplantation in children. Unique molecular identifiers were incorporated into the prepared TCRbeta library. TCRdb recomputed calls from the PCR reads with MiXCR, one row per CDR3 protein. The table shows fewer than 120,000 distinct CDR3 sequences, with approximately 10% occurring only once. Sequencing was performed on PBMCs from the stem cell graft donor, taken from the stem cell graft. The receptor set was obtained from a human donor who donated a stem cell graft to a child with acute lymphoblastic leukemia.

There are many counts of this clonotype. The V and J genes are TRBV20-1 and TRBJ2-5; 8 nucleotides match TRBD2. This CDR3 comprises 15 residues. Per the germline V gene, CDR1 is DFQATT and CDR2 is SNEGSKA (reference sequence). V lost 6 bases to trimming and J lost 5 bases; unmatched junction nucleotides: 14. The CDR3 DNA sequence: TGCAGTGCCTTCGGGCGCGGGGGGCGAGGGGAGACCCAGTACTTC. Translated, it gives CSAFGRGGRGETQYF.

This clonotype was detected many times. The J gene is TRBJ1-4, the V gene TRBV2, with TRBD1 matching over 10 bases. The germline CDR1 and CDR2 sequences are SNHLY and FYNNEI. V gave up 7 bases and J gave up 8 bases; unmatched junction bases: 7. The CDR3 is 14 amino acids. The CDR3 sequence: CASKAGTGEEKLFF. As DNA, the CDR3 is TGTGCCAGCAAAGCCGGGACAGGGGAGGAAAAACTGTTTTTT.

Many counts were recorded for this clonotype. This chain joins TRBV29-1 and TRBJ2-5; TRBD1 aligns across 12 bases. With V trimmed by 4 bases and J by 5 bases, 5 bases remained unmatched. Germline CDR1 reads SQVTM; CDR2 reads ANQGSEA. CDR3 length: 14 amino acids. In DNA form, the CDR3 reads TGCAGCGTTGCTGGGACAGGGGGCCTTGAGACCCAGTACTTC. Translated: CSVAGTGGLETQYF. The full variable domain, rest sourced from reference TRBV29-1 and TRBJ2-5, is SAVISQKPSRDICQRGTSLTIQCQVDSQVTMMFWYRQQPGQSLTLIATANQGSEATYESGFVIDKFPISRPNLTFSTLTVSNMSPEDSSIYLCSVAGTGGLETQYFGPGTRLLVL.

This chain uses TRBV15 with TRBJ2-3, with 8 bases lining up with TRBD2. Germline CDR1 and CDR2: LNHNV and YYDKDF (reference sequence). There are 20 residues in the CDR3. After removal of 1 base from V and 8 bases from J, the junction contained 23 bases not matched to a gene. The CDR3: CATSRGQLTTSGTRPGTQYF. The CDR3 DNA follows: TGTGCCACCAGCAGAGGCCAGCTCACTACATCCGGGACTAGGCCTGGTACGCAGTATTTT.

This clonotype was seen many times. The chain carries TRBV5-1 and TRBJ2-1; TRBD2 agrees at 9 bases. The CDR3 contains 16 residues. V was pared by 0 bases and J by 7 bases, with 8 bases of the junction left unmatched. Per the germline V gene, CDR1 is SGHRS and CDR2 is YFSETQ. The CDR3, as DNA: TGCGCCAGCAGCTTGGTACCAGCGGGAGGTCCTAATGAGCAGTTCTTC. Protein sequence: CASSLVPAGGPNEQFF.

This clonotype appeared a few times. The genes are TRBV28 and TRBJ2-7, with a tentative D call TRBD1 (6 bases). Germline values: CDR1 MDHEN, CDR2 SYDVKM. V lost 5 bases to trimming and J lost 3 bases, with 11 bases between them. The CDR3 length is 13 residues. The CDR3 DNA follows: TGTGCCAGCAGTGCCGGGACAATCTACGAGCAGTACTTC. Its translation is CASSAGTIYEQYF.

A note on this clonotype: Given a much more abundant clone one base away, this may be a read error. The rearrangement uses TRBV11-2 and TRBJ1-1; 9 bases align to TRBD1. CDR1 SGHAT and CDR2 FQNNGV come from the germline V gene. This CDR3 has 16 amino acids. The CDR3, as DNA: TGTGCCGGCAGCCCAACACAGGGGGCGATTAACACTGAAGCTTTCTTT. Translating it yields CAGSPTQGAINTEAFF.

Concerning this clonotype itself: A much larger clone differs by one base, so this may be a read error. The rearrangement links TRBV6-1 to TRBJ2-4, with 12 bases matching TRBD1. CDR1 is MNHNS and CDR2 is SASEGT in the germline V gene. This CDR3 region has 20 residues. The CDR3 sequence: CASSEAPGQGAQGAKNSQYF. The CDR3 bases are TGTGCCAGCAGTGAAGCCCCGGGACAGGGGGCTCAGGGGGCCAAAAACAGTCAGTACTTC.

This clonotype was found many times. This sequence joins TRBV12-3 or TRBV12-4 and TRBJ2-2, with TRBD2 matching 10 bases. The CDR3 contains 15 residues. V lost 6 bases and J lost 8; bases outside the gene matches: 9. The CDR3 region is CASRGTSARDGELFF. DNA of the CDR3: TGTGCCAGCAGGGGGACTAGCGCCAGGGATGGGGAGCTGTTTTTT.

This clonotype was counted at least ten times. The chain has TRBV5-1 and TRBJ2-3; 11 bases map to TRBD2. This CDR3 has 15 amino acids. With V trimmed by 4 bases and J by 0 bases, 1 base remained unmatched. Per the germline V gene, CDR1 is SGHRS and CDR2 is YFSETQ. The CDR3 is CASSPSGRSTDTQYF. DNA of the CDR3: TGCGCCAGCAGCCCTAGCGGGAGGAGCACAGATACGCAGTATTTT. The full variable domain, rest sourced from reference TRBV5-1 and TRBJ2-3, is KAGVTQTPRYLIKTRGQQVTLSCSPISGHRSVSWYQQTPGQGLQFLFEYFSETQRNKGNFPGRFSGRQFSNSRSEMNVSTLELGDSALYLCASSPSGRSTDTQYFGPGTRLTVL.

This clonotype was recorded at least ten times. V is TRBV5-1 and J is TRBJ2-2, with TRBD2 identical over 12 bases. V shed 4 bases, J shed 2 bases, and the junction held 6 bases outside the gene matches. Looked up from germline, CDR1 is SGHRS and CDR2 is YFSETQ. The CDR3 is 17 residues long. CDR3 DNA: TGCGCCAGCAGCACCGGGACTAGCGGGCGTAACACCGGGGAGCTGTTTTTT. Protein product: CASSTGTSGRNTGELFF.

In this sample, this clonotype turned up a few times. The J gene is TRBJ2-1, the V gene TRBV5-1; no definite D call. CDR1 is SGHRS and CDR2 is YFSETQ in the germline V gene. Between the trimmed V and J ends, which lost 5 bases and 0 bases, there was a span of 15 bases. This CDR3 contains 16 residues. As DNA, the CDR3 is TGCGCCAGCAGACCACTCGACACGAGCTCCTACAATGAGCAGTTCTTC. Translating it yields CASRPLDTSSYNEQFF.

The sample holds many counts of this clonotype. The J gene is TRBJ1-3, the V gene TRBV7-9; no definite D call. The germline CDR1 and CDR2 sequences are SEHNR and FQNEAQ (reference sequence). The CDR3 consists of 13 residues. The V end was cut by 5 bases, the J end by 6 bases, with 11 bases between. This CDR3 is CASSQSRENTIYF. The CDR3 DNA reads TGTGCCAGCAGCCAGTCCCGGGAAAACACCATATATTTT.

This clonotype came up many times. The chain recombines TRBV27 with TRBJ2-7, with 8 nucleotides matching TRBD1. Germline V gene data show CDR1 as MNHEY and CDR2 as SMNVEV (reference sequence). The CDR3 spans 13 residues. The junction had 4 bases not matched to a gene; V was cut back by 7 bases and J by 2 bases. As DNA, the CDR3 is TGTGCCAGCAATGGACAGGGAACCTACGAGCAGTACTTC. It yields the protein CASNGQGTYEQYF.

In its sample, this clonotype was seen many times. The chain uses TRBV20-1 and TRBJ2-5; no reliable D call. V lost 5 bases, J lost 2 bases, and 12 bases lay in between. This CDR3 region has 13 residues. Germline V gene data show CDR1 as DFQATT and CDR2 as SNEGSKA (reference sequence). The CDR3 DNA sequence: TGCAGTGCTCCCGGGTCCTTACAAGAGACCCAGTACTTC. Encoded protein: CSAPGSLQETQYF.

This chain uses TRBV6-2 or TRBV6-3 with TRBJ2-1, with D unresolved. V was clipped by 4 bases and J by 0 bases, with 10 bases between them. Per germline, CDR1 MNHEY and CDR2 SVGEGT. The CDR3 loop spans 15 amino acids. CDR3 DNA: TGTGCCAGCAGTTGGGATTCCCGCTCCTACAATGAGCAGTTCTTC. Translating it yields CASSWDSRSYNEQFF.

Many counts were recorded for this clonotype. CDR3 in amino acids: CSVNKGGNTEAFF. The CDR3 coding sequence is TGCAGCGTAAACAAAGGAGGGAACACTGAAGCTTTCTTT. The chain employs TRBV29-1 and TRBJ1-1; D is undetermined. The V end was cut by 6 bases, the J end by 1 base, with 12 bases between. Germline CDR1 reads SQVTM; CDR2 reads ANQGSEA. This CDR3 comprises 13 residues.

This clonotype showed up many times. The chain employs TRBV20-1 and TRBJ1-5; TRBD1 is a possible D gene (5 bases). The CDR3 is made up of 15 amino acids. Trimming removed 3 bases at V and 0 bases at J, with 12 bases between. Germline V gene lookup returns CDR1 DFQATT and CDR2 SNEGSKA (reference sequence). The CDR3 reads CSARAGGYSNQPQHF. CDR3 bases: TGCAGTGCTAGGGCCGGGGGGTATAGCAATCAGCCCCAGCATTTT.

The sample holds many counts of this clonotype. The DNA of the CDR3 is TGTGCCAGCAGTTTAGGGGGGACTAGCGGGGAAAAGTACTTC. Its translation: CASSLGGTSGEKYF. V and J are TRBV12-3 or TRBV12-4 and TRBJ2-4; 13 positions agree with TRBD2. The length of the CDR3 is 14 residues. After removal of 1 base from V and 14 bases from J, the junction contained 5 bases not matched to a gene.

The table lists this clonotype with many counts. The J gene is TRBJ2-3, the V gene TRBV3-1; D ambiguous. The length of the CDR3 is 12 residues. Germline values: CDR1 LGHDT, CDR2 YNNKEL (reference sequence). Trimming stripped 4 bases from V and 10 bases from J, with 12 bases between. CDR3 residues: CASSRGEVAQYF. CDR3 DNA sequence: TGTGCCAGCAGCCGCGGTGAGGTAGCGCAGTATTTT.

This clonotype was detected many times. The rearrangement joins TRBV5-1 to TRBJ1-2; D is undetermined. Trimming removed 0 bases at V and 4 bases at J, with 7 bases between. Germline CDR1 and CDR2: SGHRS and YFSETQ. This CDR3 is 13 amino acids long. This chain's CDR3 is CASSLGRIYGYTF. As DNA, the CDR3 is TGCGCCAGCAGCTTGGGGAGGATCTATGGCTACACCTTC.

This clonotype came up many times. The rearrangement uses TRBV6-5 and TRBJ2-3; D gene unclear. The germline V and J ends were trimmed by 0 bases and 0 bases, with 4 bases remaining between them. Germline assignment: CDR1 MNHEY and CDR2 SVGAGI. CDR3 length: 14 amino acids. The CDR3 sequence is CASSYSDSTDTQYF. In DNA form, the CDR3 reads TGTGCCAGCAGTTACTCGGACAGCACAGATACGCAGTATTTT.

This clonotype was found many times. The chain has TRBV29-1 and TRBJ2-7; TRBD1 matches at 9 bases. Trimming took 7 bases from V and 6 from J; bases not matched to a gene: 4. This CDR3 has 11 amino acids. Germline values: CDR1 SQVTM, CDR2 ANQGSEA. The CDR3 sequence is CSAGTGTEQYF. CDR3 in DNA: TGCAGCGCAGGGACAGGGACCGAGCAGTACTTC.

V usage is TRBV7-9 and J usage is TRBJ2-2; perhaps TRBD2 as D (6 bases). The CDR3 sequence is 15 residues long. V shed 4 bases and J shed 0 bases, with 9 bases lying between them. Germline assignment: CDR1 SEHNR and CDR2 FQNEAQ (reference sequence). DNA for the CDR3: TGTGCCAGCAGCTCCCGGGACTCGAACACCGGGGAGCTGTTTTTT. Its protein product is CASSSRDSNTGELFF.

This clonotype was detected ten times or more. V is TRBV25-1 and J is TRBJ1-2; no clear D. The CDR3 totals 13 residues. Germline CDR1 and CDR2: MGHDK and SYGVNS. Trimming shortened V by 4 bases and J by 3 bases, and 9 bases separated the two germline ends. CDR3 coding DNA: TGTGCCAGCAGTGCCCAGGCCCACTATGGCTACACCTTC. It translates to CASSAQAHYGYTF.

This clonotype was observed at least ten times. The V call is TRBV24-1, the J call TRBJ2-5, with 7 bases aligning to TRBD1. This CDR3 has 15 amino acids. CDR1 is KGHDR and CDR2 is SFDVKD in the germline V gene. V lost 3 bases, J lost 4 bases, and 7 bases stayed unmatched. This CDR3 is CATSDATGSGETQYF. The DNA of the CDR3 is TGTGCCACCAGTGATGCGACAGGGTCGGGAGAGACCCAGTACTTC.

This clonotype has ten or more counts. This chain joins TRBV12-3 or TRBV12-4 and TRBJ2-2; 8 nucleotides line up with TRBD1. The length of the CDR3 is 17 residues. V shed 2 bases, J shed 1 base, and the junction held 6 bases outside the gene matches. CDR3: CASSLTDRALNTGELFF. Here the CDR3 DNA reads TGTGCCAGCAGTTTAACGGACAGGGCTTTGAACACCGGGGAGCTGTTTTTT.

This clonotype has ten or more counts. V is TRBV28 and J is TRBJ2-1; D not certain. CDR3 length: 16 amino acids. The germline V gene has CDR1 MDHEN and CDR2 SYDVKM. V was shortened by 3 bases and J by 8 bases, with 20 bases between the two germline ends. The CDR3 DNA follows: TGTGCCAGCAGTTTCCCCCGCACTATCTCGGAGTATGAGCAGTTCTTC. Translated, it gives CASSFPRTISEYEQFF.

Worth noting for this clonotype: A single base separates this from a much larger clone, so it may be a read error. This chain links TRBV5-1 with TRBJ2-7; 11 nucleotides match TRBD2. The CDR3 is made up of 14 amino acids. CDR1 and CDR2 (germline): SGHRS, YFSETQ. The CDR3 nucleotides read TGCTCCAGCAGACCGACTAGCGGGGCCTACGAGCAGTACTTC. This translates into CSSRPTSGAYEQYF.

This clonotype was seen at least ten times. The chain combines TRBV24-1 with TRBJ2-7; TRBD1 matches 10 bases. The germline V gene has CDR1 KGHDR and CDR2 SFDVKD. Trimming at V came to 7 bases and at J to 5 bases, leaving 10 bases not matched to a gene. CDR3 length: 15 amino acids. The CDR3 DNA reads TGTGCCACCAGCGCAAGGGACAGGGGAGCAGACGAGCAGTACTTC. It translates to CATSARDRGADEQYF.

This clonotype was observed a handful of times. The gene calls are TRBV6-5 and TRBJ1-5; no firm D call. V shed 4 bases and J shed 0 bases, with 7 bases lying between them. The CDR3 is made up of 14 amino acids. Per germline, CDR1 MNHEY and CDR2 SVGAGI. The CDR3 sequence: CASSLVDSNQPQHF. In DNA form, the CDR3 reads TGTGCCAGCAGTTTGGTAGATAGCAATCAGCCCCAGCATTTT.

This clonotype was seen repeatedly, ten times or more. This rearrangement joins TRBV5-6 to TRBJ2-3, with 8 bases lining up with TRBD2. The CDR3 extends over 15 amino acids. Per the germline V gene, CDR1 is SGHDT and CDR2 is YYEEEE. The junction had 3 bases not matched to a gene; V was cut back by 1 base and J by 2 bases. CDR3 sequence: CASSLNGGATDTQYF. As DNA, the CDR3 is TGTGCCAGCAGCTTGAACGGGGGGGCCACAGATACGCAGTATTTT.